Reported below is one T cell receptor (gamma chain). The sample holds a few counts of this clone. Its cognate antigen has yet to be identified. This sequence is one base from a far larger clone and is likely a read error. The sample has other DNA sequences that encode this CDR3 too. The data originate from a study of Vγ9Vδ2 T cells in congenital toxoplasmosis (dated by TCRdb to the early 2020s). Concerning the study at large: Congenital toxoplasmosis was diagnosed using IgG, IgM and IgA serology, Western blot and an in-house interferon-gamma release assay. Gamma and delta chain CDR3 repertoires of sorted blood gammadelta T cells were compared between congenitally T. gondii-infected and uninfected infants. Infant repertoires were sequenced at 2 months after birth and at 1 year of age. At 2 months, TCR sequencing included roughly five infected and 10 uninfected infants, while at 1 year the sequenced group was 3 infected and 4 uninfected infants. Study-wide findings and limitations: Compared with uninfected infants, infected infants at 2 months appeared to have fewer N additions in their TRGV9 and TRDV2 CDR3s, and this was especially true for TRDV2-TRDJ1 sequences. Repertoire differences between infected and uninfected infants were less clearly seen at 1 year of age than at 2 months. A public TRGV9 clonotype was highly prevalent in both infected and uninfected infants. In approximately 2-month-old infants, germline-encoded fetal-type TRDV2 CDR3 sequences seemed to be more common in infected than in uninfected infants, which suggests a footprint of in utero expansion. Two months was the earliest age with enough suitable sample material for TCR repertoire analysis, so newborn repertoires were not sequenced.

Template-switch reverse transcription with SuperScript II was used to generate cDNA, with TRGC- and TRDC-specific primers combined in a single tube. The TRGC primer was designed so that it would bind both of the constant genes TRGC1 and TRGC2. The KAPA Real-Time Library Amplification Kit was used to amplify TRG and TRD, and AMPure XP beads were used for purification between steps. Index PCR with the Nextera XT Index Kit was used to attach Illumina sequencing adapters. An Illumina MiSeq with the V2 300 kit was used to sequence the TRG and TRD amplicons, producing 150 bp paired-end reads. As for the authors' bioinformatics: Before further analysis, read quality was checked using FastQC version 0.11.8. Reads were aligned against the TRG or TRD reference genes from GenBank, and CDR3 sequences were constructed using MiXCR version 3.0.3. Default MiXCR settings were used with one exception: TRDD gene segments were assembled from 3 consecutive nucleotides instead of 5. N additions, CDR3 length, J segment length and clonotype sharing between samples were all calculated using VDJtools version 1.2.1. Out-of-frame CDR3 sequences and those containing stop codons were excluded from analysis. Infant repertoires were assessed for overlap with previously published fetal, cord blood and adult blood Vgamma9Vdelta2 repertoires. The public reads were reprocessed by TCRdb using CATT, and rows of matching DNA were later combined. None of the V and J calls come from the authors' own analysis; TCRdb made them. Recorded for this sample are 400 to 550 gamma-chain clones; less than 25% of them occurred a single time. 49% of the sample is taken by the ten largest.

The same treatment, using spiramycin and/or pyrimethamine plus sulfadiazine plus folinic acid, was given to mothers of both infected and uninfected infants. All infants, both infected and uninfected, were delivered at term after more than 37 weeks of gestation. About 1,000 uL of blood was processed into PBMCs by Lymphoprep gradient centrifugation, then cryopreserved in liquid nitrogen and shipped to Belgium. Thawed PBMCs were labeled with Zombie NIR viability dye and stained with CD3, TCR gammadelta, Vgamma9 and Vdelta2 antibodies. CD3+ TCRgammadelta+ T cells were sorted on a FACSAria III with a mean purity of nearly 99%. The RNeasy Micro Kit was used to isolate RNA from roughly 10,000 sorted gammadelta T cells per sample. The infants were born to mothers who were enrolled with primary T. gondii infection during pregnancy. Infant peripheral blood was collected at an outpatient microbiology and virology center in Pavia, Italy.

In the germline V gene (reference sequence), CDR1 corresponds to GITISATS and CDR2 to ISYDGTV. The CDR3 starts with the cysteine, ends with the phenylalanine, and has 14 residues. Just CDR3 DNA is preserved here, 42 bases in frame from base 1. The material sequenced was gamma-delta T cells from blood. The rearranged segments are TRGV9 and TRGJ1 or TRGJ2. This clonotype originated in a child younger than 10 born to a mother with Toxoplasma gondii infection during pregnancy, either congenitally infected or uninfected (not recorded which). This receptor carries the CDR3 CALWEVRRGFKKLF. The DNA is as follows: TGTGCCTTGTGGGAGGTGCGAAGGGGGTTTAAGAAGCTCTTT.